These T cell receptor beta chains were read from a single sample in a study of blood T cell repertoires in COVID-19. Measured with immunoSEQ multiplex PCR; TCRdb has only the in-frame clones, and not every one. The sample has some 260,000 clones; about 68% are singletons. The sequenced sample was peripheral blood. The source is a woman aged 80 or over with acute or convalescent COVID-19. Both conserved end residues are trimmed from each CDR3. Each record gives: CDR3 protein, V gene.

ASSLSADPYEQY | TRBV5-1
ASGQHQANYGYT | TRBV6-5
ASSYPRSYEQY | TRBV7-9
ASQGYNEQF | TRBV5-1
ASSYRVGGHEQF | TRBV6-5
ATSRGNTGYNEQF | TRBV15
ASSVDVGGIEAF | TRBV9
ASSYGGGLSYEQY | TRBV6-5
ASSPPPGRGGNTEAF | TRBV2
ASSDQGLYNSPLH | TRBV2
AWSETWNTEAF | TRBV30
ASSLVGEGPYEQF | TRBV2
ASSGTGGYSNQPQH | TRBV4-1
ASSPDRNTGELF | TRBV6-2/TRBV6-3
ASSLTFQGNTEAF | TRBV7-2
ASSRSGTSGGSTDTQY | TRBV19
ASSADRDPGNTIY | TRBV9
ASQKGGQSSYNEQF | TRBV19